A selection of T cell receptor beta chains follows, all from one sample in a study of blood T cell repertoires in COVID-19. TCRdb's copy holds only in-frame clones and misses some; the assay was immunoSEQ multiplex PCR. Among just over 300,000 clones listed, approximately 83% were seen once. Sequencing input: PBMCs or T cells enriched from blood (not recorded which). The receptors were gathered from a man aged 25-40 years who had recovered from COVID-19. Each CDR3 is given with its conserved first and last residue. The order of the fields is D gene, clone size, V gene, J gene, CDR3 DNA, CDR3 protein. D genes are given only for firm matches. Size is omitted from some rows. Given values are once, few, many or a class for expanded clones.

TRBD1	.	TRBV5-6	TRBJ2-2	TGTGCCAGCAGCTGGGGACAGGGGGACGGGGAGCTGTTTTTT	CASSWGQGDGELFF
.	.	TRBV19	TRBJ1-5	TGTGCCAGTAGTATAGGCAGGCAACAGCCCCAGCATTTT	CASSIGRQQPQHF
.	.	TRBV3-1/TRBV3-2	TRBJ2-3	TGTGCCAGCAGCCAAGATCCGCGAGTCGCAGATACGCAGTATTTT	CASSQDPRVADTQYF
TRBD1	.	TRBV6-2/TRBV6-3	TRBJ2-1	TGTGCCAGCAGTCTCTTACTCGCTTACGGGACAGGGTCCTACAATGAGCAGTTCTTC	CASSLLLAYGTGSYNEQFF
.	.	TRBV2	TRBJ1-2	TGTGCCAGCAGTGGGGGAGGGGACGTTTTAAACTATGGCTACACCTTC	CASSGGGDVLNYGYTF
.	.	TRBV12-5	TRBJ2-2	TGTGCTAGTGGCAGGGACACCGGGGAGCTGTTTTTT	CASGRDTGELFF
TRBD1	few	TRBV4-1	TRBJ1-3	TGCGCCAGCAGCACGGACAGGAACTCTGGAAACACCATATATTTT	CASSTDRNSGNTIYF
.	.	TRBV7-9	TRBJ2-5	TGTGCCAGCAGCTTAGGGGCAAAAGAGACCCAGTACTTC	CASSLGAKETQYF
.	.	TRBV3-1/TRBV3-2	TRBJ2-1	TGTGCCAGCAGCCCCTCTGTCCGCTCCTACAATGAGCAGTTCTTC	CASSPSVRSYNEQFF
.	few	TRBV19	TRBJ1-1	TGTGCCAGTAGTACAGGACAGACGAACACTGAAGCTTTCTTT	CASSTGQTNTEAFF
.	.	TRBV10-3	TRBJ1-2	TGTGCCATCAACTCCAAAACCCCCGGGGGACCCTATGGCTACACCTTC	CAINSKTPGGPYGYTF
.	.	TRBV3-1/TRBV3-2	TRBJ1-1	TGTGCCAGCAGCCGTCAGGGTATCACTGAAGCTTTCTTT	CASSRQGITEAFF
.	.	TRBV6-4	TRBJ1-1	TGTGCCAGCAGACCGACAGGTACCAACACTGAAGCTTTCTTT	CASRPTGTNTEAFF
TRBD1	.	TRBV27	TRBJ1-2	TGTGCCAGCACCCCGGGACAGGGGGCGCCTATCTATGGCTACACCTTC	CASTPGQGAPIYGYTF
TRBD2	.	TRBV11-2	TRBJ2-3	TGTGCCAGCAGCTTAGATCTAGCGGGGGGGTTAGGGGCGCAGTATTTT	CASSLDLAGGLGAQYF
.	.	TRBV13	TRBJ1-2	TGTGCCAGCAGCTCCCACCTGGAGGGGTACCATGGCTACACCTTC	CASSSHLEGYHGYTF
.	few	TRBV9	TRBJ1-6	TGTGCCAGCAGCGATGGGCCTGCCCCCGATTACTCACCCCTCCACTTT	CASSDGPAPDYSPLHF
.	.	TRBV30	TRBJ2-7	TGTGCCTGGGGTAAACAGGGCCACTCCTACGAGCAGTACTTC	CAWGKQGHSYEQYF
.	.	TRBV10-2	TRBJ1-4	TGCGCCAGCAGTGAGCAGGGCGCACGGGAAAAACTGTTTTTT	CASSEQGAREKLFF
TRBD2	.	TRBV6-5	TRBJ2-4	TGTGCTAGCAGTCCAAGCGGGGGGGCCGGTGTCATTCAGTACTTC	CASSPSGGAGVIQYF
TRBD1	.	TRBV5-3	TRBJ1-2	TGTGCCAGAAACAAAGGGGGCTTTGGCTACACCTTC	CARNKGGFGYTF
.	.	TRBV3-1/TRBV3-2	TRBJ2-1	TGTGCCAGCAGCCAACTCCAGAGGTCAGGGGAAAATGAGCAGTTCTTC	CASSQLQRSGENEQFF
TRBD1	.	TRBV7-2	TRBJ1-5	TGTGCCAGCAGCCCAAGGACAGGGGATTTGAATCAGCCCCAGCATTTT	CASSPRTGDLNQPQHF
.	.	TRBV27	TRBJ1-2	TGTGCCAGCAGTTACAGGGTAGGGGGTGTAAACTATGGCTACACCTTC	CASSYRVGGVNYGYTF
.	.	TRBV9	TRBJ1-5	TGTGCCAGCAGCGCCGGGTCCCTCGGTCAGCCCCAGCATTTT	CASSAGSLGQPQHF
TRBD1	.	TRBV6-2/TRBV6-3	TRBJ2-7	TGTGCCAGCAGTTACTCGGACAGGGCCTCCTACGAGCAGTACTTC	CASSYSDRASYEQYF
TRBD1	.	TRBV10-3	TRBJ2-1	TGTGCCACCAGGACAGGCACTGAGTTCAATGAGCAGTTCTTC	CATRTGTEFNEQFF
.	.	TRBV5-1	TRBJ2-1	TGCGCCAGCAGCTTGGTAGGGGTACCCTACAATGAGCAGTTCTTC	CASSLVGVPYNEQFF
.	many	TRBV19	TRBJ1-2	TGTGCCAGTAGACCCCCTGAGACACCAACCTATGGCTACACCTTC	CASRPPETPTYGYTF